Below, 5 T cell receptor beta chains from the same sample are listed, as sequenced in a study of control samples from healthy donors and cancer patients. Sequencing was performed with immunoSEQ multiplex PCR; in TCRdb, only in-frame clones are kept and a portion is missing. This sample's table reports some 180,000 clones. Material for sequencing was blood. These receptor sequences come from a woman under 40 in good health.

This chain connects TRBV6-5 to TRBJ1-5, with unresolved D. This CDR3 is 14 amino acids long. The germline CDR1 and CDR2 sequences are MNHEY and SVGAGI. The V end lost 7 bases, the J end lost 0 bases, and 10 bases lay between the germline ends. CDR3 loop: CASIPLHSNQPQHF. As DNA, the CDR3 is TGTGCCAGCATCCCACTGCATAGCAATCAGCCCCAGCATTTT.

V usage is TRBV5-1 and J usage is TRBJ2-3; TRBD2 is a possible D gene (6 bases). This CDR3 is 15 amino acids long. Trimming took off 6 bases at V and 3 bases at J, with 17 bases between the two ends. From germline, CDR1 is SGHRS and CDR2 YFSETQ. Here the CDR3 reads CASKTGGYRTDTQYF. CDR3 nucleotide sequence: TGCGCCAGCAAAACCGGGGGTTATAGGACAGATACGCAGTATTTT.

The chain links TRBV9 to TRBJ2-1; possible D gene TRBD1, 5 bases. There are 17 residues in the CDR3. The germline V and J ends were trimmed by 4 bases and 0 bases, with 17 bases remaining between them. Germline lookup yields CDR1 SGDLS and CDR2 YYNGEE. CDR3 in amino acids: CASSPRGSSGSYNEQFF. CDR3 DNA: TGTGCCAGCAGCCCAAGGGGTAGTTCTGGCTCCTACAATGAGCAGTTCTTC.

The chain couples TRBV4-1 to TRBJ2-2, with TRBD2 identical over 15 bases. The length of the CDR3 is 19 residues. Germline CDR1 reads MGHRA; CDR2 reads YSYEKL. V gave up 2 bases and J gave up 6 bases; unmatched junction bases: 10. The CDR3 DNA reads TGCGCCAGCAGCCAAAAGTTAGGGACTAGCGGGGGGCCCGCCGGGGAGCTGTTTTTT. Residues: CASSQKLGTSGGPAGELFF.

This rearrangement joins TRBV15 to TRBJ2-7; D possibly corresponds to TRBD2 (6 bases). This CDR3 is 13 amino acids long. Between the trimmed V and J ends, which lost 3 bases and 6 bases, there was a span of 12 bases. Germline CDR1 LNHNV, CDR2 YYDKDF (reference sequence). The CDR3: CATSRGGLSEQYF. The CDR3 DNA reads as TGTGCCACCAGCAGGGGGGGACTCAGCGAGCAGTACTTC.